The sequence of this TCR beta chain was determined in a study of T cells in Graves' hyperthyroidism and ophthalmopathy. This clonotype has ten or more counts. The CDR3 loop spans 15 amino acids. Germline-derived CDR1 and CDR2 are MDHEN and SYDVKM. Trimming took off 2 bases at V and 6 bases at J, with 17 bases between the two ends. TCR beta CDR3 sequences were amplified from RNA transcripts. The primer set for the first-round RT-PCR of the TCR CDR3 was HTBI. In TCRdb, the multiplex PCR reads were re-called with MiXCR into one record per CDR3 protein. Of a few hundred thousand distinct CDR3 sequences in the sample, 15% to 18% were seen once.

The V gene is TRBV28, the J gene TRBJ2-7; D is uncertain. Sample: blood. The clonotype was recovered from a woman in her 30s with Graves' hyperthyroidism. DNA of the CDR3: TGTGCCAGCAGTTTAGACGCCCGCACGGGCCCCGAGCAGTACTTC. Its translation: CASSLDARTGPEQYF.